In this sample, the clone carrying this T cell receptor (beta chain) turned up once. This CDR3 spans 14 amino acids. Germline V gene sequence: CDR1 DFQATT, CDR2 SNEGSKA (reference sequence). Unmatched junction bases numbered 12, after V lost 5 bases and J lost 8 bases. Investigators profiled TCR beta VDJ and CDR3 from genomic DNA template. TCRdb independently ran MiXCR on the reads; one entry per CDR3 protein. This sample has approximately 99,000 distinct CDR3 sequences; around 50% occur once, and the top ten carry 25% to 35%. This record comes from a study of CD8+CD57+ T cells in acquired aplastic anemia.

The chain uses TRBV20-1 and TRBJ1-2; 9 bases line up with TRBD1. The sequencing input was sorted CD4+, CD8+, or CD8+CD57+ T cells (not recorded which) from PBMCs. The origin of this receptor is a human donor in good health, serving as a control. The CDR3 region has the DNA TGCAGTGCTTCCTTGGGACAGGGTTTGGGAGGCTACACCTTC. Protein sequence: CSASLGQGLGGYTF.